What follows describes a single TCR beta chain. Antigen unknown. The PCR ran on 60 Vbeta and 13 Jbeta primers. This table comes from immunoSEQ multiplex PCR, and its TCRdb copy is limited to in-frame clones, with some not included. Of about 89,000 clones listed, roughly three quarters are singletons. This entry belongs to a study of cytomegalovirus exposure and HLA in healthy donors. Study-level points and caveats: In a later analysis, V- and J-gene trimming of beta chains associated with a DCLRE1C missense variant, replicated independently. Roughly even sequencing depth across donors was the assumption behind the presence/absence analyses.

J was trimmed by 6 bases and V by 2 bases; bases with no gene match: 4. Germline CDR1 and CDR2: KGHSH and LQKENI. This CDR3 is built from 14 residues. The sample consisted of PBMCs. The sequence was collected from a male donor in good health and CMV-seronegative. The chain has TRBV18 and TRBJ2-7; 10 nucleotides agree with TRBD1. DNA for the CDR3: TGTGCCAGCTCACCATCGACAGGGGGCGTCGAGCAGTACTTC. It specifies CASSPSTGGVEQYF.